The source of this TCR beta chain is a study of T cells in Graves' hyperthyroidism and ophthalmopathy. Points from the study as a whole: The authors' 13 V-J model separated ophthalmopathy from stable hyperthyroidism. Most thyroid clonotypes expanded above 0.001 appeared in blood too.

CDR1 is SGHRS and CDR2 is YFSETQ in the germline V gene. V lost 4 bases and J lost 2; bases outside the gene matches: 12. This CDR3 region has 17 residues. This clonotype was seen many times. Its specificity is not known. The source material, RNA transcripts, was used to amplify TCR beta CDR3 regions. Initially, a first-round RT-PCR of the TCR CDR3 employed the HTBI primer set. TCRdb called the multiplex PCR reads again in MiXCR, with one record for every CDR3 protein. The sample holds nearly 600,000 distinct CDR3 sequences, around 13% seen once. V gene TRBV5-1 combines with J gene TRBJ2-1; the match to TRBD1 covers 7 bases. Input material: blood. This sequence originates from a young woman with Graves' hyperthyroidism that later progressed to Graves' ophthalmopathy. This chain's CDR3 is CASSQRGLGTAYNEQFF. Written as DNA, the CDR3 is TGCGCCAGCAGCCAACGAGGTCTTGGGACAGCCTACAATGAGCAGTTCTTC.